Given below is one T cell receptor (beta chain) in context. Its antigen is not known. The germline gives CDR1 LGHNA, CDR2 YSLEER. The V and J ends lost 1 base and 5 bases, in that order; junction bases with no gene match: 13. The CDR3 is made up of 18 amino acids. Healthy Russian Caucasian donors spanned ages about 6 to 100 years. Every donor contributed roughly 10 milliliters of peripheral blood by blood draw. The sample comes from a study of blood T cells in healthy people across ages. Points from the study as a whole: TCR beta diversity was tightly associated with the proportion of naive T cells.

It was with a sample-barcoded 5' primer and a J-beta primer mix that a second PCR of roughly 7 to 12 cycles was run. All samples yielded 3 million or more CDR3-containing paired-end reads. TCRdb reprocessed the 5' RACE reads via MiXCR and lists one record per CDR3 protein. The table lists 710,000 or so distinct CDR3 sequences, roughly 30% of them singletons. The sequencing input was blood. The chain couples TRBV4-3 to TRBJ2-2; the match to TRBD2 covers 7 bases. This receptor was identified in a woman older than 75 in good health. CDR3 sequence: CASSQAGDSGGLTGELFF. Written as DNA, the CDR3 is TGCGCCAGCAGCCAAGCCGGGGATTCGGGGGGACTTACCGGGGAGCTGTTTTTT.